The subject of this entry is one T cell receptor (beta chain). The clone's antigen remains unknown. Per-nucleotide qualities are absent, and no much larger clonotype sits a single base away. TCRbeta CDR3 regions were amplified from genomic DNA by means of the immunoSEQ Assay, a bias-controlled multiplex PCR. The published analysis was carried out like this. Within the assay, amplification of reference gene primers was used to estimate how many nucleated cells each sample contained. Sequence reads were collapsed and filtered to measure the absolute abundance of every unique TCRbeta CDR3 rearrangement. Productive Simpson clonality was computed per sample as the square root of Simpson's diversity index over productive rearrangements. TCRdb's version of the immuneACCESS table is confined to in-frame rearrangements and falls short of the full clone set. An unresolved V gene accounts for under half of the shortfall where checked; the remainder is of unknown origin. That table is the source of V, J and clone size, and D and trimming were worked out from the DNA. Across this sample there are roughly 290,000 clones, with 80% to 90% seen only once. In total, the top ten clones hold more than 3.5% of the sample.

The source of the sample is a study of blood T cell repertoires in COVID-19 (TCRdb year 2020). For context, the study as a whole: Samples covering the acute and convalescent phases of COVID-19 were provided by collaborators in the United States, Italy and Spain. The material from the prospective study consisted of cDNA or gDNA derived from T cells, B-cell-depleted T cells, or PBMCs. Subjects who had been exposed to COVID-19, were actively infected with it, or had recovered from it provided the deeply sampled blood TCRbeta repertoires that made up the dataset. The repertoires were made available in a free public database intended to serve as a resource for research on the immune response to SARS-CoV-2. Samples came from the ongoing ImmuneRACE study (first 160 participants) plus 1,254 subjects from 6 global collaborators. A de-identified subject ID, COVID-19 status, age in years and sex were almost always included in the sample metadata. HLA class I and class II types, where available, came from metadata supplied by the sample provider rather than from assay-based typing.

The full study reports these points: Clinical and demographic metadata were provided uncurated, with the amount varying by source and participant.

Participants in the prospective study were enrolled through a virtual design, were aged about 18 to 100 years, and lived in 24 United States geographic areas. Cohort assignment in the prospective study relied on participant-reported clinical history from a screening survey and a study questionnaire. For ImmuneRACE Cohort 3, a participant was defined as recovered based on two consecutive negative NP/OP PCR tests, clearance by a healthcare professional, or resolution of symptoms. In the prospective study, whole blood, serum and a nasopharyngeal or oropharyngeal swab were collected from each participant by mobile phlebotomists. Additional blood draws and questionnaires over an approximately 2-month period could optionally be provided by prospective study participants. Prospective study blood samples were shipped either frozen or at room temperature before DNA extraction. The sample comprised PBMCs or T cells enriched from blood (not recorded which). This clonotype was obtained from a woman in her twenties or thirties who had recovered from COVID-19.

The nucleotide sequence reads TGTGCCAGCAGCCAAGATTTTGGGACAAGAGTCAACATTCAGTACTTC. This translates into CASSQDFGTRVNIQYF. The chain is made from TRBV14 and TRBJ2-4; D gene: possibly TRBD1, on 6 matching bases. The CDR3 has 16 amino acids, counting the end cysteine and phenylalanine. The only DNA kept is the CDR3, 48 bases in frame from the first base. In the germline V gene, CDR1 corresponds to SGHDN and CDR2 to FVKESK. V is pared back by 0 bases and J by 7 bases, with 16 bases lying between the germline termini.